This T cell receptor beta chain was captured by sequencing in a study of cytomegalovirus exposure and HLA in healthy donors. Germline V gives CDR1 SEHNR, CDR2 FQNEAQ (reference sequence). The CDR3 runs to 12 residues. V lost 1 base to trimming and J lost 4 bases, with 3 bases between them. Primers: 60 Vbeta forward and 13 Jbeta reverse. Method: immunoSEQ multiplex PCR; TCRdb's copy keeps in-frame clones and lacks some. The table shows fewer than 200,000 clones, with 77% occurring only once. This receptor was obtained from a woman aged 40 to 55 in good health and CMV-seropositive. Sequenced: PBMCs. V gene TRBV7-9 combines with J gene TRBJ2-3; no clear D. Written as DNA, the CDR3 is TGTGCCAGCAGCTTAGTAGCAGATACGCAGTATTTT. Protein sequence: CASSLVADTQYF.